This T cell receptor beta chain came from a study of cytomegalovirus exposure and HLA in healthy donors. With 60 Vbeta and 13 Jbeta primers, the PCR was carried out. Produced via immunoSEQ multiplex PCR; TCRdb's table is partial and in-frame only. The table has 95,000 to 120,000 clones, around 73% seen once. Sequenced material: PBMCs. The origin of this receptor is a woman aged 30 to 39 in good health and CMV-seropositive.

CDR3 nucleotide sequence: TGTGCCAGCAGTCACAGGGGAGTAGGGAACACTGAAGCTTTCTTT. Its translation is CASSHRGVGNTEAFF. The V call is TRBV7-9, the J call TRBJ1-1; TRBD1 matches 7 bases. Losses at the gene ends were 6 bases for V and 1 base for J; bases not matched to a gene: 8. Germline V gene sequence: CDR1 SEHNR, CDR2 FQNEAQ (reference sequence). The CDR3 loop spans 15 amino acids.